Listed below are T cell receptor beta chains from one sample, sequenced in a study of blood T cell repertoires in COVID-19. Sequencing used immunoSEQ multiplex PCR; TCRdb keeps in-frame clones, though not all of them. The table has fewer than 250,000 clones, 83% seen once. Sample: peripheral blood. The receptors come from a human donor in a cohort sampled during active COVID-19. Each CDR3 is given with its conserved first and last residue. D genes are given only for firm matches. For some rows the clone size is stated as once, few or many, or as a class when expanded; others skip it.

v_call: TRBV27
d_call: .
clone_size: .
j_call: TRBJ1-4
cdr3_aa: CASSPGVDTINEKLFF
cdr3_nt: TGTGCCAGCAGCCCGGGGGTGGATACTATTAATGAAAAACTGTTTTTT

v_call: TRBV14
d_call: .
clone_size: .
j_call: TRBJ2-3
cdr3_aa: CASSQEGVTQYF
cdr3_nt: TGTGCCAGCAGCCAAGAAGGGGTTACGCAGTATTTT

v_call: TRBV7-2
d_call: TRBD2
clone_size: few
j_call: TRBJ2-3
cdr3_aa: CASSFRTAGGTDTQYF
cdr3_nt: TGTGCCAGCAGCTTCCGTACGGCGGGAGGCACAGATACGCAGTATTTT

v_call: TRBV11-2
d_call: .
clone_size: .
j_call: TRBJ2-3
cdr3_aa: CASNRGSNTDTQYF
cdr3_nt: TGTGCCAGCAATAGAGGCAGCAACACAGATACGCAGTATTTT

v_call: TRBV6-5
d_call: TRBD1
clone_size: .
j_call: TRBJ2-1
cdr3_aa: CASRLRQGNNEQFF
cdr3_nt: TGTGCCAGCAGGCTCCGACAGGGCAACAATGAGCAGTTCTTC

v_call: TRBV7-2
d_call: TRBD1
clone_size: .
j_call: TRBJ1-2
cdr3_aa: CASSLASPGQGRGYTF
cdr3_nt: TGTGCCAGCAGCTTAGCTTCCCCCGGACAGGGGAGAGGCTACACCTTC

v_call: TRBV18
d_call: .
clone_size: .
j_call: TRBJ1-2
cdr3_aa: CASSPGPRTTDGYTF
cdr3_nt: TGTGCCAGCTCACCAGGTCCGCGGACGACAGACGGCTACACCTTC

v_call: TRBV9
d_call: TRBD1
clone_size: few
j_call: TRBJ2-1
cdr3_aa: CASSLTGQGYNEQFF
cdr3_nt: TGTGCCAGCAGCCTAACGGGACAGGGCTACAATGAGCAGTTCTTC

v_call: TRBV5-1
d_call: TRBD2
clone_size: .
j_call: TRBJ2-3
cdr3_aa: CASSTGTSNTDTQYF
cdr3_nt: TGCGCCAGCAGCACCGGGACTAGCAATACAGATACGCAGTATTTT

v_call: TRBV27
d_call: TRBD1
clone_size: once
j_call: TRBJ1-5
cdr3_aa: CASRDRGYDQPQHF
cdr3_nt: TGTGCCAGCAGGGACAGGGGGTACGATCAGCCCCAGCATTTT

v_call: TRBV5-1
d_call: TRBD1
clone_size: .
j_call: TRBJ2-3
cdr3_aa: CASSHRGFRLTDTQYF
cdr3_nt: TGCGCCAGCAGCCACAGGGGTTTCCGACTCACAGATACGCAGTATTTT

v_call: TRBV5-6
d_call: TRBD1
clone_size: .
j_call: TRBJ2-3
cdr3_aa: CASSLRGRGTDTQYF
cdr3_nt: TGTGCCAGCAGCTTGAGGGGGCGCGGCACAGATACGCAGTATTTT

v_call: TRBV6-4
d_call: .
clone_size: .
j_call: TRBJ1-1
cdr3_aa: CASSAQPGHQNTEAFF
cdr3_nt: TGTGCCAGCAGTGCGCAACCGGGACATCAGAACACTGAAGCTTTCTTT

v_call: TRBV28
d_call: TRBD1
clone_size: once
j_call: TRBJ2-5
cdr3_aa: CASRSTGIWETQYF
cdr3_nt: TGTGCCAGCAGGTCGACAGGGATTTGGGAGACCCAGTACTTC